Listed here is a single T cell receptor (beta chain). This CDR3 is 15 amino acids long. V shed 2 bases, J shed 1 base, and the junction held 1 base outside the gene matches. CDR1 and CDR2 (germline): MGHRA, YSYEKL. This record belongs to a study of control samples from healthy donors and cancer patients. Here immunoSEQ multiplex PCR was the method, and the copy in TCRdb shows in-frame clones only, minus some. Among around 50,000 clones listed, about 86% were seen once. The sample taken for sequencing was PBMCs. This TCR was recovered from a woman aged 45 to 65 with lung cancer. The chain carries TRBV4-1 and TRBJ1-3, with 8 bases matching TRBD1. This CDR3 reads CASSQQGASGNTIYF. The DNA of the CDR3 is TGCGCCAGCAGCCAACAGGGGGCATCTGGAAACACCATATATTTT.